The 14 T cell receptor beta chains below come from one sample, sequenced in a study of T cell repertoires in cytomegalovirus infection. Via MiXCR, TCRdb re-called the reads, giving one row per CDR3 protein. The table includes around 89,000 distinct CDR3 sequences, over 25% detected once. No antigens are known for them. Sequencing used CD8+ T cells from cultured PBMCs, obtained from culture after CMV antigen stimulation. The receptors shown here come from a human donor in good health (CMV status not recorded). Some clones in this sample may be carry-over from other donors' samples.

This clonotype was recorded only once. CDR3 coding DNA: TGCAGCGTTTGGGGCAGGGGCTACGAGCAGTACTTC. Translation: CSVWGRGYEQYF. The chain carries TRBV29-1 and TRBJ2-7; TRBD1 is a possible D gene (6 bases). The CDR3 is 12 residues long. CDR1 and CDR2 from the germline V gene are SQVTM and ANQGSEA. Trimming shortened V by 5 bases and J by 3 bases, and 11 bases separated the two germline ends.

This sequence joins TRBV7-2 and TRBJ2-7, with D maybe TRBD2 (6 bases). V was clipped by 7 bases and J by 13 bases, with 20 bases between them. The CDR3 is 12 amino acids. Germline V gives CDR1 SGHTA, CDR2 FQGNSA. The CDR3 nucleotides are TGTGCCAGCATCCCATGGGGCGGGGTGGAATACTTC. Encoded protein: CASIPWGGVEYF.

About this clonotype itself: A much more abundant neighbour one base away suggests this may be a read error. The V and J genes are TRBV7-8 and TRBJ2-7; D is unresolved. The germline V gene has CDR1 SGHVS and CDR2 FQNEAQ. There are 15 residues in the CDR3. In nucleotides, the CDR3 is TGTGCCAGCAGCTTAGGAGTTCCCCCCTCCTACGAGAAGTACTTC. Its protein product is CASSLGVPPSYEKYF.

The chain uses TRBV6-5 and TRBJ2-3; D ambiguous. The length of the CDR3 is 16 residues. With 4 bases removed from V and 0 bases from J, the gap between germline ends came to 14 bases. Germline CDR1 is MNHEY and CDR2 is SVGAGI. The CDR3 DNA follows: TGTGCCAGCAGTTCCCGCAGGACGGTTAGCACAGATACGCAGTATTTT. Protein sequence: CASSSRRTVSTDTQYF.

The J gene is TRBJ2-3, the V gene TRBV28; D ambiguous. The CDR3 spans 14 residues. V shed 7 bases and J shed 2 bases, with 13 bases lying between them. Germline values: CDR1 MDHEN, CDR2 SYDVKM. The CDR3 sequence is CASTVSGSTDTQYF. The CDR3 region has the DNA TGTGCCAGCACCGTTAGTGGATCCACAGATACGCAGTATTTT.

This clonotype appeared a few times. V is TRBV27 and J is TRBJ2-3; D may be TRBD1 (5 bases). This CDR3 is 17 amino acids long. Deletions cut 2 bases from V and 1 base from J, with 16 bases between. The germline CDR1 and CDR2 sequences are MNHEY and SMNVEV (reference sequence). CDR3 nucleotide sequence: TGTGCCAGCAGTTTACCTTCCAGGGTCGTAGGCACAGATACGCAGTATTTT. This encodes CASSLPSRVVGTDTQYF.

V and J are TRBV7-9 and TRBJ2-1; D is undetermined. Trimming took off 3 bases at V and 3 bases at J, with 0 bases between the two ends. This CDR3 has 11 residues. Germline loops: CDR1 SEHNR, CDR2 FQNEAQ (reference sequence). The chain's CDR3 is CASSFYNEQFF. As DNA, the CDR3 is TGTGCCAGCAGCTTCTACAATGAGCAGTTCTTC.

This clonotype was counted at least ten times. CDR3 sequence: CASSLAVAGGRYEQYF. In DNA form, the CDR3 reads TGTGCCAGCAGCTTAGCGGTGGCAGGGGGTAGGTACGAGCAGTACTTC. V usage is TRBV7-2 and J usage is TRBJ2-7; 7 nucleotides match TRBD1. V was clipped by 0 bases and J by 4 bases; unmatched bases: 9. Germline lookup yields CDR1 SGHTA and CDR2 FQGNSA. The CDR3 loop spans 16 amino acids. Supplemented by reference TRBV7-2 and TRBJ2-7, the full variable domain reads GAGVSQSPSNKVTEKGKDVELRCDPISGHTALYWYRQSLGQGLEFLIYFQGNSAPDKSGLPSDRFSAERTGGSVSTLTIQRTQQEDSAVYLCASSLAVAGGRYEQYFGPGTRLTVT.

This clonotype was seen many times. The chain recombines TRBV28 with TRBJ2-7; D is perhaps TRBD2 (5 bases). V lost 2 bases to trimming and J lost 3 bases, with 8 bases between them. Per germline, CDR1 MDHEN and CDR2 SYDVKM. The CDR3 has 13 amino acids. CDR3 in amino acids: CASSLHGLYEQYF. CDR3 in DNA: TGTGCCAGCAGTTTACACGGACTCTACGAGCAGTACTTC.

The chain couples TRBV7-2 to TRBJ1-2, with TRBD1 as a possible D gene (5 bases). Germline assignment: CDR1 SGHTA and CDR2 FQGNSA. Trimming removed 3 bases at V and 4 bases at J, with 15 bases between. The CDR3 has 15 amino acids. This CDR3 is CASSLPPGRPYGYTF. The CDR3 DNA is TGTGCCAGCAGCTTGCCGCCGGGACGCCCCTATGGCTACACCTTC.

This clonotype was observed many times. The rearrangement uses TRBV7-9 and TRBJ2-3; D may correspond to TRBD1 or TRBD2 (5 bases each). Looked up from germline, CDR1 is SEHNR and CDR2 is FQNEAQ (reference sequence). Trimming removed 5 bases from V and 0 bases from J, with 12 bases in between. This CDR3 has 15 residues. Written as DNA, the CDR3 is TGTGCCAGCAGCATAGGGACCGGTAGCACAGATACGCAGTATTTT. This encodes CASSIGTGSTDTQYF.

This clonotype has a count of ten or more. The rearrangement uses TRBV7-6 and TRBJ2-7, with D possibly matching TRBD2 (6 bases). CDR3 size: 15 residues. The germline gives CDR1 SGHVS, CDR2 FNYEAQ. The germline V and J ends were trimmed by 5 bases and 0 bases, with 14 bases remaining between them. CDR3 sequence reads: CASSPRDGLSYEQYF. The CDR3 DNA reads as TGTGCCAGCAGCCCGCGGGACGGTCTCTCCTACGAGCAGTACTTC.

This clonotype was seen a few times. The chain recombines TRBV27 with TRBJ2-7; no reliable D call. Germline V gene sequence: CDR1 MNHEY, CDR2 SMNVEV (reference sequence). The CDR3 has 13 amino acids. With 2 bases removed from V and 2 bases from J, the gap between germline ends came to 7 bases. CDR3 region: CASSLSPAYEQYF. The CDR3 DNA is TGTGCCAGCAGTTTAAGTCCGGCCTACGAGCAGTACTTC.

At least ten counts were recorded for this clonotype. This chain links TRBV7-9 with TRBJ1-2; a possible D gene is TRBD1 (5 bases). Per germline, CDR1 SEHNR and CDR2 FQNEAQ (reference sequence). V was shortened by 5 bases and J by 4 bases, with 32 bases between the two germline ends. The CDR3 runs to 20 residues. The DNA of the CDR3 is TGTGCCAGCAGCACATCTCGGATTAAAGACTCACTCCCAGGGTTCTATGGCTACACCTTC. It is translated as CASSTSRIKDSLPGFYGYTF. The variable domain in full, with the rest retrieved from reference TRBV7-9 and TRBJ1-2, is DTGVSQNPRHKITKRGQNVTFRCDPISEHNRLYWYRQTLGQGPEFLTYFQNEAQLEKSRLLSDRFSAERPKGSFSTLEIQRTEQGDSAMYLCASSTSRIKDSLPGFYGYTFGSGTRLTVV.